The source of this T cell receptor beta chain is a study of vaccination and CD4 T cells after COVID-19. As concerns this clonotype: Antigen specificity is unknown.

Noted treatment: roughly nine-day PBMC culture with coronavirus spike peptide pools or control peptides (ViraFEST assay). The assay that was used to sequence DNA from cultured CD4+ T cells was the Oncomine TCR Beta short-read assay. In TCRdb, the PCR reads were re-called with MiXCR into one record per CDR3 protein. Of over 8,500 distinct CDR3 sequences listed, more than 65% are singletons. CDR1 is SGHTA and CDR2 is FQGNSA in the germline V gene. The ends were cut back, 1 base at V and 2 bases at J, with 5 bases in the middle. This CDR3 region has 13 residues. This sequence joins TRBV7-2 and TRBJ1-2; D might be TRBD1 (5 bases). Sequenced material: CD4+ T cells from blood, cultured in vitro. The TCR sequence derives from a human donor who had recovered from COVID-19. CDR3 loop: CASSLGDNYGYTF. The DNA of the CDR3 is TGTGCCAGCAGCTTAGGGGACAACTATGGCTACACCTTC.